These 6 T cell receptor beta chains came from one sample sequenced in a study of shared clonotypes between healthy human individuals. Method: immunoSEQ multiplex PCR; TCRdb's copy keeps in-frame clones and lacks some. This table has 950,000 to 1,300,000 clones, about 77% appearing once. Sample: memory CD4+ T cells sorted from blood. The subset is: CD45RA-negative fraction. The receptors derive from a man between 18 and 35 years old in good health.

The chain carries TRBV5-6 and TRBJ1-1; no definite D call. This CDR3 contains 15 residues. Per germline, CDR1 SGHDT and CDR2 YYEEEE. The ends were cut back, 4 bases at V and 0 bases at J, with 13 bases in the middle. The chain's CDR3 is CASSHGERMNTEAFF. In nucleotides, the CDR3 is TGTGCCAGCAGCCACGGCGAGCGAATGAACACTGAAGCTTTCTTT.

This clone was detected only once. The chain joins TRBV7-2 to TRBJ2-5; 8 bases are a match to TRBD2. Germline V gene data show CDR1 as SGHTA and CDR2 as FQGNSA. With V trimmed by 5 bases and J by 4 bases, 15 bases remained unmatched. The CDR3 extends over 17 amino acids. CDR3 in amino acids: CASSRGGRGGAGETQYF. As DNA, the CDR3 is TGTGCCAGCAGCCGCGGGGGCCGGGGGGGTGCGGGAGAGACCCAGTACTTC.

The chain recombines TRBV13 with TRBJ2-6, with 9 bases fitting TRBD1. Germline V gives CDR1 PRHDT, CDR2 FYEKMQ (reference sequence). The V and J ends lost 6 bases and 0 bases, in that order; junction bases with no gene match: 6. The CDR3 sequence is 17 residues long. CDR3 amino acids: CASRLQGALSGANVLTF. CDR3 nucleotide sequence: TGTGCCAGCAGATTACAGGGGGCCCTCTCTGGGGCCAACGTCCTGACTTTC.

This clone has at least ten counts. This rearrangement joins TRBV30 to TRBJ1-1, with D possibly TRBD1 on 5 matching bases. Per germline, CDR1 GTSNPN and CDR2 SVGIG (reference sequence). CDR3 length equals 14 residues. Trimming pared 1 base from V and 8 bases from J, leaving 17 bases between. CDR3 in DNA: TGTGCCTGGAGTGCCTTCGGGGGGTACAAAGAAGCTTTCTTT. It specifies CAWSAFGGYKEAFF.

The gene calls are TRBV27 and TRBJ2-7; the D gene could be TRBD1 or TRBD2 (5 bases each). This CDR3 has 13 residues. V lost 7 bases and J 1 base, leaving 11 bases between the germline ends. CDR1 is MNHEY, CDR2 SMNVEV, per germline (reference sequence). The DNA of the CDR3 is TGTGCCAGCAAGGGGACCTTATCCTACGAGCAGTACTTC. The encoded protein is CASKGTLSYEQYF.

This clone was detected once. V usage is TRBV10-3 and J usage is TRBJ2-7; D gene ambiguous. The germline V and J ends were trimmed by 4 bases and 2 bases, with 9 bases remaining between them. CDR1 is ENHRY, CDR2 SYGVKD, per germline. This CDR3 is 13 amino acids long. The CDR3: CAISADAAYEQYF. The CDR3 region has the DNA TGTGCCATCAGTGCGGACGCCGCCTACGAGCAGTACTTC.